This TCR beta chain was found in a study of T cell changes during pregnancy in multiple sclerosis. The ends were cut back, 6 bases at V and 3 bases at J, with 19 bases in the middle. This CDR3 comprises 16 residues. Germline-derived CDR1 and CDR2 are MNHEY and SMNVEV (reference sequence). The protocol was immunoSEQ multiplex PCR, while the TCRdb copy is restricted to in-frame clones and leaves out a portion. The sample shows approximately 100,000 clones, 92% of them seen only once. The source was peripheral blood, collected after pregnancy. This TCR was sampled from a female donor with multiple sclerosis, enrolled in a pregnancy study. This rearrangement joins TRBV27 to TRBJ2-3; the D gene is possibly TRBD1 (5 bases). The CDR3 region is CASRGDWVSGTDTQYF. CDR3 coding DNA: TGTGCCAGCAGAGGGGATTGGGTGTCTGGGACAGATACGCAGTATTTT.